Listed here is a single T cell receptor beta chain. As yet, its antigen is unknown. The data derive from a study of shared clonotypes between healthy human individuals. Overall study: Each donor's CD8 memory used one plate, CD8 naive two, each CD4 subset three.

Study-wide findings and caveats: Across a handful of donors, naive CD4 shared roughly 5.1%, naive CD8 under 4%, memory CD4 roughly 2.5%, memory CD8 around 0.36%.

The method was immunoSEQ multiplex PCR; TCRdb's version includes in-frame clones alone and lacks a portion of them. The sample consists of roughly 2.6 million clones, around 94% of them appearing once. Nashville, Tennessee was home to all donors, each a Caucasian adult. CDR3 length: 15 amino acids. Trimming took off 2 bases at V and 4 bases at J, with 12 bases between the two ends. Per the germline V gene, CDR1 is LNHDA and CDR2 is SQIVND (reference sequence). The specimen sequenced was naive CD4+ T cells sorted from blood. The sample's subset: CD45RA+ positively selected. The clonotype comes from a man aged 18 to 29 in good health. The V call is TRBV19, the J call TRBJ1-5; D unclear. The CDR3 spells CASSIYVGSNQPQHF. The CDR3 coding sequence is TGTGCCAGTAGTATATATGTGGGGTCTAATCAGCCCCAGCATTTT.